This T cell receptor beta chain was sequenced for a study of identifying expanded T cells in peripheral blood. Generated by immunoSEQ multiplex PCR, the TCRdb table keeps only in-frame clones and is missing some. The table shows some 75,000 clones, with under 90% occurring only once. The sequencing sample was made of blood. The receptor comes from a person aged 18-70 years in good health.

The CDR3 DNA reads as TGTGCCAGTAGTATTTCTGTCAGGGATACTGAAGCTTTCTTT. This translates into CASSISVRDTEAFF. The chain couples TRBV19 to TRBJ1-1; perhaps TRBD1 as D (5 bases). The CDR3 totals 14 residues. CDR1 and CDR2 from the germline V gene are LNHDA and SQIVND (reference sequence). V lost 3 bases and J lost 5, with 13 bases in between.